These T cell receptor beta chains were read from a single sample in a study of OX40 agonist ivuxolimab in advanced cancers. Produced via immunoSEQ multiplex PCR; TCRdb's table is partial and in-frame only. The sample lists more than 20,000 clones, 83% occurring once. Sequences were derived from CD4+ or CD8+ T cells sorted from blood, sampled in a trial of the OX40 agonist ivuxolimab. Receptors were obtained from an adult with an advanced solid tumor such as melanoma, head and neck, liver or kidney cancer. Both conserved end residues are part of each CDR3. The D gene is left open where the match is weak. A row's size may be missing; if present it is once, few, many or a size class.

cdr3_length	v_call	j_call	d_call	clone_size	cdr3_aa	cdr3_nt
17	TRBV27	TRBJ2-5	-	-	CASSSNLRGAGQETQYF	TGTGCCAGCAGTTCCAACCTCAGGGGCGCGGGGCAAGAGACCCAGTACTTC
17	TRBV11-2	TRBJ2-5	TRBD2	-	CASSLGRTSGEEETQYF	TGTGCCAGCAGCTTAGGTAGGACTAGCGGGGAAGAAGAGACCCAGTACTTC
15	TRBV7-9	TRBJ2-7	TRBD1	-	CASSLVVGTGAEQYF	TGTGCCAGCAGCTTAGTAGTAGGGACAGGAGCCGAGCAGTACTTC
14	TRBV4-3	TRBJ2-7	TRBD1	-	CASSPGTGNYEQYF	TGCGCCAGCAGCCCCGGGACAGGGAACTACGAGCAGTACTTC
13	TRBV27	TRBJ2-7	TRBD2	-	CASRGLASYEQYF	TGTGCCAGCAGGGGACTAGCCTCCTACGAGCAGTACTTC
12	TRBV4-3	TRBJ2-2	-	-	CASSQTHGELFF	TGCGCCAGCAGCCAAACTCACGGGGAGCTGTTTTTT
12	TRBV6-5	TRBJ2-7	-	-	CASSYDSYEQYF	TGTGCCAGCAGTTACGACTCCTACGAGCAGTACTTC
13	TRBV19	TRBJ2-1	-	-	CASSPTGYNEQFF	TGTGCCAGTAGCCCGACGGGTTACAATGAGCAGTTCTTC
13	TRBV27	TRBJ2-7	-	-	CASSLGPDGKQYF	TGTGCCAGCAGTTTGGGGCCCGATGGTAAGCAGTACTTC
19	TRBV4-3	TRBJ2-1	-	-	CASSQGIVRAEYSYNEQFF	TGCGCCAGCAGCCAAGGTATAGTGCGGGCGGAATACTCCTACAATGAGCAGTTCTTC
14	TRBV4-3	TRBJ1-2	-	-	CASSPQGNAYGYTF	TGCGCCAGCAGCCCGCAGGGAAATGCCTATGGCTACACCTTC
14	TRBV28	TRBJ1-5	-	-	CATSPQGLGQPQHF	TGTGCCACCTCCCCCCAGGGCCTCGGTCAGCCCCAGCATTTT
12	TRBV29-1	TRBJ2-7	TRBD1	-	CSVQGATYEQYF	TGCAGCGTACAGGGGGCCACCTACGAGCAGTACTTC
16	TRBV7-9	TRBJ2-7	-	many	CASSLASSGFSYEQYF	TGTGCCAGCAGCTTAGCATCGTCAGGGTTTTCCTACGAGCAGTACTTC
14	TRBV7-8	TRBJ1-1	-	-	CATHSTDMNTEAFF	TGTGCCACCCATTCGACAGACATGAACACTGAAGCTTTCTTT
13	TRBV9	TRBJ2-3	-	-	CASSGGNRDTQYF	TGTGCCAGCAGCGGGGGCAATCGAGATACGCAGTATTTT
13	TRBV6-5	TRBJ1-2	-	few	CASSYPGYYGYTF	TGTGCCAGCAGTTACCCGGGATACTATGGCTACACCTTC
13	TRBV6-1	TRBJ2-5	-	once	CASTPGVEETQYF	TGTGCCAGCACCCCGGGGGTGGAAGAGACCCAGTACTTC
14	TRBV5-4	TRBJ2-7	TRBD1	once	CASSPQDRTYEQYF	TGTGCCAGCAGCCCCCAGGACAGGACCTACGAGCAGTACTTC
11	TRBV25-1	TRBJ2-1	-	-	CATSMGIEQFF	TGTGCTACATCCATGGGGATTGAGCAGTTCTTC
14	TRBV19	TRBJ1-5	-	-	CASSMPPGGQPQHF	TGTGCCAGTAGTATGCCCCCGGGGGGTCAGCCCCAGCATTTT
15	TRBV9	TRBJ2-1	-	-	CASSARPGPYNEQFF	TGTGCCAGCAGCGCAAGGCCGGGACCATACAATGAGCAGTTCTTC
11	TRBV30	TRBJ2-7	-	-	CAWSVGYEQYF	TGTGCCTGGAGTGTAGGATACGAGCAGTACTTC
16	TRBV10-2	TRBJ2-3	TRBD2	-	CASSPTSGSITDTQYF	TGCGCCAGCAGCCCGACTAGCGGGAGTATCACAGATACGCAGTATTTT
14	TRBV27	TRBJ2-7	TRBD2	-	CASSSGLAVYEQYF	TGTGCCAGCAGTTCGGGACTAGCGGTGTACGAGCAGTACTTC
13	TRBV19	TRBJ2-7	-	-	CASSPGHNYEQYF	TGTGCCAGTAGTCCGGGGCACAACTACGAGCAGTACTTC
14	TRBV27	TRBJ2-2	TRBD1	-	CASQDRGVSGELFF	TGTGCCAGCCAGGACAGGGGGGTCTCCGGGGAGCTGTTTTTT
15	TRBV4-2	TRBJ2-7	TRBD1	-	CASSRSGTGAWEQYF	TGTGCCAGCAGCCGATCCGGGACAGGGGCCTGGGAGCAGTACTTC
16	TRBV19	TRBJ2-2	-	-	CASSIPWLANTGELFF	TGTGCCAGTAGTATTCCGTGGCTAGCGAACACCGGGGAGCTGTTTTTT
17	TRBV27	TRBJ2-7	TRBD2	-	CASSSDSSGRLPYEQYF	TGTGCCAGCAGTTCAGACTCGAGCGGGAGGCTCCCCTACGAGCAGTACTTC
11	TRBV30	TRBJ2-7	-	-	CAWSVSYEQYF	TGTGCCTGGAGTGTTTCCTACGAGCAGTACTTC
13	TRBV13	TRBJ1-1	-	-	CASTNLGDTEAFF	TGTGCCAGCACCAATCTTGGGGACACTGAAGCTTTCTTT
15	TRBV9	TRBJ2-7	-	once	CASSVGGTPSYEQYF	TGTGCCAGCAGCGTAGGTGGGACACCCTCCTACGAGCAGTACTTC
15	TRBV9	TRBJ2-1	-	-	CASSVSGGPYNEQFF	TGTGCCAGCAGCGTTTCGGGGGGCCCCTACAATGAGCAGTTCTTC
15	TRBV18	TRBJ2-3	TRBD2	-	CASSQREERTDTQYF	TGTGCCAGCTCACAGCGGGAGGAGAGGACAGATACGCAGTATTTT
16	TRBV18	TRBJ2-7	TRBD1	-	CASSVSGQGVPYEQYF	TGTGCCAGCTCAGTATCCGGACAGGGGGTACCCTACGAGCAGTACTTC
13	TRBV9	TRBJ2-3	-	-	CASSGGGTDTQYF	TGTGCCAGCAGCGGGGGGGGCACAGATACGCAGTATTTT
14	TRBV27	TRBJ2-7	-	-	CASSTGTGAYEQYF	TGTGCCAGCAGTACCGGGACGGGAGCTTACGAGCAGTACTTC
13	TRBV30	TRBJ2-2	-	-	CASDKANTGELFF	TGTGCCTCGGACAAAGCGAACACCGGGGAGCTGTTTTTT
15	TRBV4-3	TRBJ2-7	TRBD2	-	CASSPGLAASYEQYF	TGCGCCAGCAGCCCTGGACTAGCGGCCTCCTACGAGCAGTACTTC
13	TRBV19	TRBJ2-7	-	once	CASSIVGSYEQYF	TGTGCCAGTAGTATAGTGGGGAGCTACGAGCAGTACTTC
13	TRBV13	TRBJ2-5	-	-	CASSPNNEETQYF	TGTGCCAGCAGCCCAAATAATGAGGAGACCCAGTACTTC
14	TRBV19	TRBJ2-1	-	-	CASSMGTLRYEQFF	TGTGCCAGTAGTATGGGGACTCTAAGGTATGAGCAGTTCTTC
17	TRBV19	TRBJ2-2	TRBD1	-	CASSINKNRGSDGELFF	TGTGCCAGTAGTATCAATAAGAACAGGGGGTCGGACGGGGAGCTGTTTTTT
14	TRBV25-1	TRBJ2-7	-	-	CASSETGMSYEQYF	TGTGCCAGCAGTGAGACAGGTATGTCCTACGAGCAGTACTTC
12	TRBV29-1	TRBJ1-2	-	few	CSVDGTGYGYTF	TGCAGCGTTGACGGGACCGGCTATGGCTACACCTTC
15	TRBV7-9	TRBJ2-1	TRBD2	-	CASSLIAGVLNEQFF	TGTGCCAGTAGCTTGATAGCGGGAGTGTTAAATGAGCAGTTCTTC